Reported below is one T cell receptor beta chain. Its antigen is currently unknown. Graves' hyperthyroidism without ophthalmopathy progression within 18 months was termed stable. Hyperthyroidism had been newly diagnosed in patients aged 18 to 65, and its duration was under 2 months. The data originate from a study of T cells in Graves' hyperthyroidism and ophthalmopathy. Study results and limitations: Ophthalmopathy was identified by the model a median around 5.9 months ahead of onset. Peripheral blood also featured most of the thyroid clonotypes expanded above 0.001.

The CDR3 runs 13 residues. Between the trimmed V and J ends, which lost 3 bases and 3 bases, there was a span of 8 bases. What was amplified from RNA transcripts were TCR beta CDR3 regions. The TCR CDR3 was amplified in a first-round RT-PCR using the HTBI primer set. TCRdb reprocessed the multiplex PCR reads via MiXCR and lists one record per CDR3 protein. Of roughly 180,000 distinct CDR3 sequences in the sample, about 15% are singletons; the top ten hold about 29%. Material: blood. V and J are TRBV12-3 or TRBV12-4 and TRBJ1-1, with no clear D. This clonotype was obtained from a woman in her forties or fifties with Graves' hyperthyroidism. The CDR3 DNA reads TGTGCCAGCAGTTTTGGGTCTGACACTGAAGCTTTCTTT. Residues: CASSFGSDTEAFF.